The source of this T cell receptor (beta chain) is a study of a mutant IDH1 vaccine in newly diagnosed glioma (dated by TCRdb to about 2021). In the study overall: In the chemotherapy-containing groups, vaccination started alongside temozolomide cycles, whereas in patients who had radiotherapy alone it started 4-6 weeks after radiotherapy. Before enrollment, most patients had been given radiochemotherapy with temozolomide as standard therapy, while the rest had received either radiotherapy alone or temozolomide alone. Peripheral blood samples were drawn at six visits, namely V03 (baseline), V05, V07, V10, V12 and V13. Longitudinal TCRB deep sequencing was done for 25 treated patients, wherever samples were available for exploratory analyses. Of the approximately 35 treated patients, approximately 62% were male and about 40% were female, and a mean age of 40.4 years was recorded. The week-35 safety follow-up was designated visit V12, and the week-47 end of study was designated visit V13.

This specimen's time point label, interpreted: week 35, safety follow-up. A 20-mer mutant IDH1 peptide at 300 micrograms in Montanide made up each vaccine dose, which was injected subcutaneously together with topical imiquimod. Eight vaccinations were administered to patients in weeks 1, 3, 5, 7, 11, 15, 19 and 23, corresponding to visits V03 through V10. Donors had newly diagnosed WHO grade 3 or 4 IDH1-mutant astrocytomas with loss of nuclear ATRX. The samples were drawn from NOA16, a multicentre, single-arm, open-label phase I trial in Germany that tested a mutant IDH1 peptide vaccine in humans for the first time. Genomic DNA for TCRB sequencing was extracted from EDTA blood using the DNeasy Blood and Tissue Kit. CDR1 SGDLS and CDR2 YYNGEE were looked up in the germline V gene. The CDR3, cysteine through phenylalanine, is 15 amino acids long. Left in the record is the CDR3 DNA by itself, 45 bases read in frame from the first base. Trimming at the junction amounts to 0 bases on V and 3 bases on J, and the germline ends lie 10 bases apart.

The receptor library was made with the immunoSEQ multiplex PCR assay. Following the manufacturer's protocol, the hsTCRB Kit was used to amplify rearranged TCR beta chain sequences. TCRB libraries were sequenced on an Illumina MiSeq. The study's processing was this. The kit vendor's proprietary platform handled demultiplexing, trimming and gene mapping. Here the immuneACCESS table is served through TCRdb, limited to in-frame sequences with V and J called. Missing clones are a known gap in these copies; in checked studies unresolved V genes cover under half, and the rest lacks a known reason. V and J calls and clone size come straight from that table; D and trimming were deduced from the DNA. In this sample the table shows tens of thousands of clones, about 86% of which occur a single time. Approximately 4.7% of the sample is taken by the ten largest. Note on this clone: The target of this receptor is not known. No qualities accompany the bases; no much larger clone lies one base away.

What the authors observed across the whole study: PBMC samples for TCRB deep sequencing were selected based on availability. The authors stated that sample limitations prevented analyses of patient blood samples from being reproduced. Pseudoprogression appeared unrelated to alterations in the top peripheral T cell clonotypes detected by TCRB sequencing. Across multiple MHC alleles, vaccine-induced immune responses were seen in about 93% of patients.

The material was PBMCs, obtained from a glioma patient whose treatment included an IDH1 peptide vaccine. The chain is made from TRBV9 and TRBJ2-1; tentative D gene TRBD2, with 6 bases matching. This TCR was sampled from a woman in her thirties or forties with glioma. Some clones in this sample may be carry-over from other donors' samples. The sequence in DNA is TGTGCCAGCAGCGTAGGATCGCGGGGCTACAATGAGCAGTTCTTC. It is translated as CASSVGSRGYNEQFF.